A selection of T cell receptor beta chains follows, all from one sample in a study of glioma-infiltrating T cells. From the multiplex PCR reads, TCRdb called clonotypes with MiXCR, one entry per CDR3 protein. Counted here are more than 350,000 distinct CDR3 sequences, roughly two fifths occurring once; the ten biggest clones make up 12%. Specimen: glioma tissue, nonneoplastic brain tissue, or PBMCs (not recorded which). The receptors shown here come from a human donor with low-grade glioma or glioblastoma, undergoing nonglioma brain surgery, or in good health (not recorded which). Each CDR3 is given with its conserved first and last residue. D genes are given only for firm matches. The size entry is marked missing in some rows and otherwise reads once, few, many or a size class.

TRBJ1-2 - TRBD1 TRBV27 CASSEARGRVYGYTF TGTGCCAGCAGTGAAGCTAGGGGGCGAGTCTATGGCTACACCTTC
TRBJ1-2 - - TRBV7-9 CASSRDNYGYTF TGTGCCAGCAGCCGTGACAACTATGGCTACACCTTC
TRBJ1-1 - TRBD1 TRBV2 CASSQWTGGTEAFF TGTGCCAGCAGCCAATGGACAGGGGGTACTGAAGCTTTCTTT
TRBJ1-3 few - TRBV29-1 CSVTTDPSGNTIYF TGCAGCGTGACCACCGACCCCTCTGGAAACACCATATATTTT
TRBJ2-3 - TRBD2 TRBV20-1 CSAQSTSESTDTQYF TGCAGTGCTCAATCGACTAGCGAGAGCACAGATACGCAGTATTTT
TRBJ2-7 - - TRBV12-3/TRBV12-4 CASSLASGFGKLAIGQYF TGTGCCAGCAGTTTAGCGTCCGGTTTCGGGAAGCTGGCGATTGGGCAGTACTTC
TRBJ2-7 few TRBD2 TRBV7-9 CASSPRLAGGYEQYF TGTGCCAGCAGCCCCAGACTAGCGGGAGGGTACGAGCAGTACTTC
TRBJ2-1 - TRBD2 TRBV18 CASSPGQRGNEQFF TGTGCCAGCTCACCAGGCCAGCGGGGGAATGAGCAGTTCTTC
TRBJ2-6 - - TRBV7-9 CASSQDSSGANALTF TGTGCCAGCAGCCAGGACAGCTCTGGGGCCAACGCCCTGACTTTC
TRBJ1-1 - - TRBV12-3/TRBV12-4 CASSPAGNTEAFF TGTGCCAGCAGCCCCGCCGGAAACACTGAAGCTTTCTTT
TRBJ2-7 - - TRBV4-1 CASSQDQQNYEQYF TGCGCCAGCAGCCAAGATCAACAGAACTACGAGCAGTACTTC
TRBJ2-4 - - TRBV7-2 CASSPSARGNIQYF TGTGCCAGCAGCCCGTCGGCGAGGGGAAACATTCAGTACTTC
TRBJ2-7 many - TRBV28 CASSELGRISYEQYF TGTGCCAGCAGCGAACTCGGACGGATCTCCTACGAGCAGTACTTC
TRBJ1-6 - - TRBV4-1 CASSQATGLVNSPLRF TGCGCCAGCAGCCAAGCCACAGGGCTGGTTAATTCACCCCTCCGCTTT
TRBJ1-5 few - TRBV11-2 CASSLVPGPRHQPQHF TGTGCCAGCAGCTTAGTCCCGGGTCCTAGACATCAGCCCCAGCATTTT
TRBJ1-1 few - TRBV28 CASGQVLRNTEAFF TGTGCCAGCGGACAAGTCCTGAGGAACACTGAAGCTTTCTTT
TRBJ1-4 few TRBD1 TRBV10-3 CAISGGAGGHEKLFF TGTGCCATCAGTGGCGGGGCAGGGGGCCATGAAAAACTGTTTTTT
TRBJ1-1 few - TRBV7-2 CASQPGHSLNTEAFF TGTGCCAGCCAGCCGGGACACAGCTTGAACACTGAAGCTTTCTTT
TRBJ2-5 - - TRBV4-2 CASSQESEETQYF TGTGCCAGCAGCCAAGAGTCGGAAGAGACCCAGTACTTC
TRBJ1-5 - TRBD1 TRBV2 CASSDFPGTGDQPQHF TGTGCCAGCAGTGATTTCCCCGGGACAGGGGATCAGCCCCAGCATTTT
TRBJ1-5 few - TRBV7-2 CASSLIAGGNQPQHF TGTGCCAGCAGCTTAATTGCGGGGGGGAATCAGCCCCAGCATTTT
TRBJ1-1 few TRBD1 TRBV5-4 CASSALDRAYSNTEAFF TGTGCCAGCAGCGCCCTGGACAGGGCTTACTCGAACACTGAAGCTTTCTTT
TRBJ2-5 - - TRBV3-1 CASSQERETQYF TGTGCCAGCAGCCAAGAAAGAGAGACCCAGTACTTC
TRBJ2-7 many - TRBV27 CASNPFKGYEQYF TGTGCCAGCAACCCATTCAAGGGCTACGAGCAGTACTTC
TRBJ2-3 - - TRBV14 CASRLDSRTDTQYF TGTGCCAGCAGACTGGACAGCCGCACAGATACGCAGTATTTT
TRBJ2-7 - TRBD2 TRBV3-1 CASSHGLAEYEQYF TGTGCCAGCAGCCACGGACTAGCGGAATACGAGCAGTACTTC
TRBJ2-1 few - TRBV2 CASSRDLPSYNEQFF TGTGCCAGCAGCCGGGACTTACCCTCCTACAATGAGCAGTTCTTC
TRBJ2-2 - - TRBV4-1 CASSQERYRVANTGELFF TGCGCCAGCAGCCAAGAACGCTATAGGGTTGCGAACACCGGGGAGCTGTTTTTT
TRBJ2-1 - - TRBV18 CASSPGSASTLRSYNEQFF TGTGCCAGCTCACCTGGAAGCGCTTCGACCCTAAGGTCCTACAATGAGCAGTTCTTC
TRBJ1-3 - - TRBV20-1 CSASIGNTIYF TGCAGTGCTAGTATAGGAAACACCATATATTTT
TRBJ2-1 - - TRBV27 CASSLTSSSSYNEQFF TGTGCCAGCAGTTTAACTAGCTCAAGCTCCTACAATGAGCAGTTCTTC
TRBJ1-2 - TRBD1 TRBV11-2 CASSSNRGADGYTF TGTGCCAGCAGCTCCAACAGGGGGGCAGATGGCTACACCTTC
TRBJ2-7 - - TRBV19 CASSIRNEQYF TGTGCCAGTAGTATCCGGAACGAGCAGTACTTC
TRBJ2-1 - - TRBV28 CASSEGYEQFF TGTGCCAGCAGTGAGGGCTATGAGCAGTTCTTC
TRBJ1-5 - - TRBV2 CASSDRTEVLPQHF TGTGCCAGCAGTGACCGGACAGAGGTTTTGCCCCAGCATTTT
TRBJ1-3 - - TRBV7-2 CASSLAPTGNTIYF TGTGCCAGCAGCTTAGCCCCGACAGGAAACACCATATATTTT
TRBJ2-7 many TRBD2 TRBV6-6 CASSYSGLVGSYEQYF TGTGCCAGCAGTTACTCGGGACTAGTGGGGTCCTACGAGCAGTACTTC
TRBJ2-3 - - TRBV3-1 CATQVGSSRRTGTQYF TGTGCCACTCAAGTGGGCTCTAGCAGACGCACAGGTACGCAGTATTTT
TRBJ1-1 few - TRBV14 CASSHRDLMNTEAFF TGTGCCAGCAGCCACCGGGACCTAATGAACACTGAAGCTTTCTTT
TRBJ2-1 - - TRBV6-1 CAIRSAGGESYNEQFF TGTGCCATCAGGTCCGCGGGCGGCGAGTCCTACAATGAGCAGTTCTTC
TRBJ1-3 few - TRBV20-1 CSVLSDRSSGNTIYF TGCAGTGTGTTATCCGACAGGTCCTCTGGAAACACCATATATTTT
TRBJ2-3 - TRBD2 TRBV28 CASSTYGLAGVTDTQYF TGTGCCAGCAGTACTTATGGACTAGCGGGAGTCACAGATACGCAGTATTTT
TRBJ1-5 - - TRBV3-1 CASSQDGSDSNQPQHF TGTGCCAGCAGCCAAGATGGATCCGATAGCAATCAGCCCCAGCATTTT
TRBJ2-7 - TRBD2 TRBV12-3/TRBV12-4 CASRTTSATYEQYF TGTGCCAGCAGAACGACTAGCGCAACCTACGAGCAGTACTTC
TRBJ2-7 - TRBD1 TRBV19 CASKKGTGGAYEQYF TGTGCCAGTAAAAAAGGGACAGGGGGAGCCTACGAGCAGTACTTC
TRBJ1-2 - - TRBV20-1 CSARDPRGRNGYTF TGCAGTGCTAGAGATCCCAGGGGAAGGAATGGCTACACCTTC
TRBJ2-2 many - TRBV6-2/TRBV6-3 CASSTGGELFF TGTGCCAGTAGTACGGGCGGGGAGCTGTTTTTT
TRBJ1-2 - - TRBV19 CASSIERTSYGYTF TGTGCCAGTAGTATAGAGCGGACGTCTTATGGCTACACCTTC
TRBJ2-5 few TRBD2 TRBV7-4 CASRGGRSWQETQYF TGTGCCAGCCGTGGCGGGAGGAGTTGGCAAGAGACCCAGTACTTC
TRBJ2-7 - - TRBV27 CASSPTPRDGHPYEQYF TGTGCCAGCAGTCCGACCCCCCGGGACGGACACCCCTACGAGCAGTACTTC
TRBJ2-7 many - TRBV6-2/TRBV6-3 CASTKTGLYEQYF TGTGCCAGCACGAAAACAGGGCTCTACGAGCAGTACTTC
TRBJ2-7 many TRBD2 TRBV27 CASSPNVVAGSEQYF TGTGCCAGCAGCCCCAACGTGGTAGCGGGGTCCGAGCAGTACTTC
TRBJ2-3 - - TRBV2 CASSGDGADTQYF TGTGCCAGCAGCGGGGACGGAGCAGATACGCAGTATTTT
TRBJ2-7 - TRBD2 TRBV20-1 CSAPTGTSGSYEQYF TGCAGTGCCCCCACCGGGACTAGCGGCTCCTACGAGCAGTACTTC
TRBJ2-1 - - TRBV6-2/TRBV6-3 CASSGLVDDNNEQFF TGTGCCAGCAGTGGTCTAGTAGACGACAACAATGAGCAGTTCTTC